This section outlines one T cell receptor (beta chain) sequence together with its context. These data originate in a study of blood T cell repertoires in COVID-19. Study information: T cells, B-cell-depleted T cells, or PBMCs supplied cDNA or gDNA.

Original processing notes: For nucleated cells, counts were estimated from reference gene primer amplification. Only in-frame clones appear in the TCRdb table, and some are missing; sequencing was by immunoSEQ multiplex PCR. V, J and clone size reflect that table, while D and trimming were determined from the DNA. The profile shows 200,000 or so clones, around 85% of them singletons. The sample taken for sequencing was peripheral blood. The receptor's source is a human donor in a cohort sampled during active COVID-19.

Here the CDR3 DNA reads TGTGCCTGGAGCTCAGGGTACAATCAGCCCCAGCATTTT. Its protein is CAWSSGYNQPQHF. The J gene is TRBJ1-5, the V gene TRBV30, with D possibly being TRBD1 (5 bases). V was shortened by 3 bases and J by 3 bases, with 9 bases between the two germline ends. Germline CDR1 GTSNPN, CDR2 SVGIG (reference sequence). The CDR3 is 13 amino acids. The whole variable domain, filled in from reference TRBV30 and TRBJ1-5, reads SQTIHQWPATLVQPVGSPLSLECTVEGTSNPNLYWYRQAAGRGLQLLFYSVGIGQISSEVPQNLSASRPQDRQFILSSKKLLLSDSGFYLCAWSSGYNQPQHFGDGTRLSIL.